The subject of this entry is one T cell receptor (beta chain). The CDR3 spans 14 residues. Looked up from germline, CDR1 is SGHTS and CDR2 is YDEGEE. The V end was cut by 2 bases, the J end by 3 bases, with 9 bases between. The sample comes from a study of sequential checkpoint blockade in melanoma. Study at large: After both sequences, patients received maintenance nivolumab.

Sequenced by immunoSEQ multiplex PCR; TCRdb stores in-frame clones only, minus some. The sample lists about 20,000 clones, roughly four fifths seen once, with around 50% in the top ten. Described treatment: randomized to nivolumab then ipilimumab (arm A) or the reverse (arm B). Patients had received no earlier DNA-damaging chemotherapy. PBMC sorting kept live CD3+CD8+ cells without CD19 or CD56. V usage is TRBV5-8 and J usage is TRBJ1-3; perhaps TRBD1 as D (5 bases). The receptor's source is a human donor with melanoma. The sequencing used CD8+ T cells sorted from blood (inferred from file names), collected from a patient given nivolumab and ipilimumab in sequence. CDR3 nucleotide sequence: TGTGCCAGCAGCTTACCAGGGCTTGGAAACACCATATATTTT. Translating gives CASSLPGLGNTIYF.